The 10 T cell receptor beta chains presented below share a single source sample, sequenced in a study of human T cells and chemical hapten exposure. Noted time point: pre-sensitization, week 0. Regarding treatment: therapeutic diphenylcyclopropenone sensitization with weekly scalp DPC. TCRdb redid the calling of the RACE reads with MiXCR, one entry per CDR3 protein. Found here are around 42,000 distinct CDR3 sequences, 9.5% to 15% of them singletons; the top ten hold 5.7%. The sequenced sample was whole blood, obtained in connection with sensitization to the hapten diphenylcyclopropenone (DPC). Every receptor here comes from a woman aged 25 to 45 with alopecia areata. Some clones in this sample may be carry-over from other donors' samples.

This clonotype was seen a handful of times. The rearrangement uses TRBV28 and TRBJ1-5; D possibly corresponds to TRBD1 (6 bases). Trimming removed 6 bases at V and 6 bases at J, with 12 bases between. CDR1 is MDHEN and CDR2 is SYDVKM in the germline V gene. This CDR3 region has 13 residues. CDR3 in amino acids: CASSPNRVQPQHF. The CDR3 coding sequence is TGTGCCAGCAGCCCGAACAGGGTTCAGCCCCAGCATTTT.

This clonotype showed up many times. At one end the junction does not follow the germline gene, possibly because of a read error. The chain carries TRBV12-3 or TRBV12-4 and TRBJ2-5, with TRBD2 matching 12 bases. CDR3 size: 15 residues. The CDR3 DNA reads TGTGCCAGCAGTCTAGCGGGAGGGTCTCAAGAGACCCAGTACTTC. This codes for CASSLAGGSQETQYF.

This clonotype was recorded a few times. The rearrangement uses TRBV10-3 and TRBJ1-4; 10 bases map to TRBD1. V shed 6 bases and J 9 bases; nucleotides not matched to a gene: 7. Looked up from germline, CDR1 is ENHRY and CDR2 is SYGVKD. This CDR3 spans 14 amino acids. CDR3 DNA sequence: TGTGCCATCAGGCCCGGGACAGGGGAACAAAAACTGTTTTTT. This gives the protein CAIRPGTGEQKLFF.

The rearrangement links TRBV4-2 to TRBJ2-7; unclear D gene. CDR1 and CDR2 (germline): LGHNA, YNFKEQ. V lost 0 bases to trimming and J lost 3 bases, with 9 bases between them. The length of the CDR3 is 14 residues. The DNA for the CDR3 is TGTGCCAGCAGCCAAGAGTCTGGATACTACGAGCAGTACTTC. It translates to CASSQESGYYEQYF.

This clonotype was counted at least ten times. The chain couples TRBV7-6 to TRBJ2-1; 11 bases line up with TRBD2. This CDR3 is 16 amino acids long. Trimming at V came to 4 bases and at J to 4 bases, leaving 6 bases not matched to a gene. CDR1 and CDR2 from the germline V gene are SGHVS and FNYEAQ. This chain's CDR3 is CASSSLAGGSYNEQFF. The CDR3 bases are TGTGCCAGCAGCTCCTTAGCGGGAGGGTCGTACAATGAGCAGTTCTTC.

V usage is TRBV16 and J usage is TRBJ2-7; D is possibly TRBD2 (5 bases). The CDR3 has 14 residues. Per germline, CDR1 KGHSY and CDR2 FQNENV. Between the trimmed V and J ends, which lost 1 base and 4 bases, there was a span of 11 bases. CDR3 nucleotides: TGTGCCAGCAGCCAATTCTCGGGAAAGTACGAGCAGTACTTC. Its protein is CASSQFSGKYEQYF.

Concerning this clonotype itself: The junction differs from germline at one of its ends, possibly a read error. The J gene is TRBJ2-7, the V gene TRBV5-1; 7 bases line up with TRBD2. CDR3 length: 16 residues. Germline V lookup: CDR1 SGHRS, CDR2 YFSETQ. The CDR3 nucleotides read TGCGCCAGCAGCTTGGTGGCGAGCGGGGACCCCTACGACCAGTACTTC. Encoded protein: CASSLVASGDPYDQYF.

The rearrangement uses TRBV29-1 and TRBJ2-5; TRBD2 aligns across 9 bases. The CDR3 consists of 15 residues. Germline CDR1 is SQVTM and CDR2 is ANQGSEA. V trimming: 7 bases; J trimming: 2 bases; junction bases outside the gene matches: 11. CDR3 residues: CSAKRLAEPQETQYF. The CDR3 DNA reads as TGCAGCGCGAAAAGACTAGCGGAGCCTCAAGAGACCCAGTACTTC.

The J gene is TRBJ1-3, the V gene TRBV21-1; TRBD1, the D gene given by the table, was not confirmed from the DNA. TRBV21-1 is a known pseudogene. There are 13 residues in the CDR3. The CDR3 protein is CASQGTSGNTIYF. The CDR3 coding sequence is TGTGCCAGCCAGGGGACCTCTGGAAACACCATATATTTT.

This clonotype was observed at least ten times. The chain uses TRBV28 and TRBJ2-7, with TRBD1 matching 9 bases. The CDR3 sequence is 12 residues long. Germline lookup yields CDR1 MDHEN and CDR2 SYDVKM. With V trimmed by 10 bases and J by 1 base, 2 bases remained unmatched. The CDR3 protein is CATDRGSYEQYF. The CDR3 nucleotides are TGTGCCACCGACAGGGGGTCCTACGAGCAGTACTTC.